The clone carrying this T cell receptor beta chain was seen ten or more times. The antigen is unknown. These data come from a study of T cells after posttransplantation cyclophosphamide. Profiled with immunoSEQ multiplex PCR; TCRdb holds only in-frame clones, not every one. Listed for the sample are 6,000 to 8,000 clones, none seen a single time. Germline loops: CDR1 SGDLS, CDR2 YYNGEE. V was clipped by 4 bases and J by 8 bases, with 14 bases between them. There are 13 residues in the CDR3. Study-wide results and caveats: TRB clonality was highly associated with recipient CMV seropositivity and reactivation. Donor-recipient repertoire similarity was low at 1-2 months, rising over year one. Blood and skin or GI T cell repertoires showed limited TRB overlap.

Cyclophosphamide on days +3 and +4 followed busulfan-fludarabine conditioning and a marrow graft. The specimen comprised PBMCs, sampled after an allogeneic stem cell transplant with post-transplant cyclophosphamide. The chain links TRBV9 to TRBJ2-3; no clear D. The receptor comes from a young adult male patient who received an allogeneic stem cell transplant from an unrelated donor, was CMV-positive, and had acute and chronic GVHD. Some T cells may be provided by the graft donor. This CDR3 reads CASSPSSVVTQYF. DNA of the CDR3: TGTGCCAGCAGCCCCTCATCTGTAGTTACGCAGTATTTT.